These 8 T cell receptor beta chains share one sample of origin, sequenced in a study of blood T cell repertoires in COVID-19. Only in-frame clones appear in the TCRdb table, and some are missing; sequencing was by immunoSEQ multiplex PCR. The sample consists of over 600,000 clones, about nine tenths of them appearing once. Source material: peripheral blood. The receptors were gathered from a woman between 18 and 29 years old with acute or convalescent COVID-19.

The J gene is TRBJ2-1, the V gene TRBV15; 12 nucleotides match TRBD2. V was pared by 9 bases and J by 0 bases, with 6 bases of the junction left unmatched. The CDR3 has 16 amino acids. Germline CDR1 reads LNHNV; CDR2 reads YYDKDF (reference sequence). The CDR3 coding sequence is TGTGCCACAACCCGGACTAGCGGGAACTCCTACAATGAGCAGTTCTTC. The encoded protein is CATTRTSGNSYNEQFF.

This chain joins TRBV6-1 and TRBJ2-7; 8 nucleotides align to TRBD1. The junction had 8 bases not matched to a gene; V was cut back by 10 bases and J by 3 bases. Germline CDR1 reads MNHNS; CDR2 reads SASEGT. The CDR3 contains 13 residues. DNA of the CDR3: TGTGCCACTCGGGGACAGGATTACTACGAGCAGTACTTC. Protein product: CATRGQDYYEQYF.

The genes are TRBV19 and TRBJ1-1; D remains unclear. With 4 bases removed from V and 2 bases from J, the gap between germline ends came to 17 bases. CDR3 length: 16 residues. Germline V gene lookup returns CDR1 LNHDA and CDR2 SQIVND (reference sequence). The chain's CDR3 is CASSRVAGSINTEAFF. The CDR3 coding sequence is TGTGCCAGTAGTAGAGTGGCAGGATCCATCAACACTGAAGCTTTCTTT.

This chain links TRBV9 with TRBJ2-2; 9 positions match TRBD2. Germline lookup yields CDR1 SGDLS and CDR2 YYNGEE. V was clipped by 2 bases and J by 5 bases; unmatched bases: 10. CDR3 length: 17 amino acids. This CDR3 is CASSVLLAGEGTGELFF. The CDR3 coding sequence is TGTGCCAGCAGCGTGCTCTTAGCGGGGGAGGGTACCGGGGAGCTGTTTTTT.

The V and J genes are TRBV12-3 or TRBV12-4 and TRBJ2-2; D call uncertain. The CDR3 extends over 13 amino acids. With 4 bases removed from V and 3 bases from J, the gap between germline ends came to 6 bases. The CDR3 region has the DNA TGTGCCAGCAGTTCCGGAGACACCGGGGAGCTGTTTTTT. Amino acid sequence: CASSSGDTGELFF.

The rearrangement uses TRBV4-1 and TRBJ1-4; 9 bases match TRBD1. CDR1 is MGHRA and CDR2 is YSYEKL in the germline V gene. The CDR3 consists of 16 residues. With 4 bases clipped from V and 6 bases from J, the junction kept 9 bases outside the gene matches. CDR3 residues: CASSLSPTGGDEKLFF. Written as DNA, the CDR3 is TGCGCCAGCAGCCTATCCCCGACAGGGGGGGATGAAAAACTGTTTTTT.

This chain links TRBV29-1 with TRBJ1-4, with D tentatively TRBD1 (5 bases). The CDR3 has 12 amino acids. V dropped 3 bases and J dropped 11 bases, with 13 bases sitting between them. From germline, CDR1 is SQVTM and CDR2 ANQGSEA. For the CDR3, the DNA is TGCAGCGTTGAGCCCTACGGGGGGAAACTGTTTTTT. Encoded protein: CSVEPYGGKLFF. The full variable domain, with the rest looked up from reference TRBV29-1 and TRBJ1-4, is SAVISQKPSRDICQRGTSLTIQCQVDSQVTMMFWYRQQPGQSLTLIATANQGSEATYESGFVIDKFPISRPNLTFSTLTVSNMSPEDSSIYLCSVEPYGGKLFFGSGTQLSVL.

The table lists this clone with a count of one. This same CDR3 is encoded by further DNA sequences in the sample. The CDR3 DNA sequence: TGTGCCAGCAGCGTAGGACAGGGTGGTCAGCCCCAGCATTTT. This codes for CASSVGQGGQPQHF. This sequence joins TRBV9 and TRBJ1-5; TRBD1 matches 7 bases. This CDR3 is built from 14 residues. The germline V gene has CDR1 SGDLS and CDR2 YYNGEE. The trim removed 0 bases at V and 6 bases at J, leaving 3 bases unmatched.